A single T cell receptor (beta chain) is shown here with its context. What it recognizes is unknown. The sample belongs to a study of cytomegalovirus exposure and HLA in healthy donors. This PCR relied on a set of 60 Vbeta primers and 13 Jbeta primers. TCRdb's table, derived via immunoSEQ multiplex PCR, lists solely in-frame clones and lacks some. The sample lists roughly 120,000 clones, around three quarters seen once, with less than 9.5% in the top ten. Study-wide findings and caveats: Other equally common chains were less clonally expanded than HLA-associated TCR beta chains, a later analysis showed. Sequencing depth roughly uniform across donors was assumed in presence/absence analyses. It is likely that the observed cluster of highly shared sequence variants was a sequencing artifact. Reportedly, TCR beta sequences accurately predicted HLA-A and HLA-B alleles in most subjects.

Germline V lookup: CDR1 MNHNY, CDR2 SVGAGI (reference sequence). V was shortened by 2 bases and J by 2 bases, with 12 bases between the two germline ends. This CDR3 has 15 residues. Material: PBMCs. The gene calls are TRBV6-6 and TRBJ1-1; D is possibly TRBD1 (5 bases). This clonotype originated in a woman aged 45 to 65 in good health and CMV-seropositive. This chain's CDR3 is CASSYEAGRNTEAFF. Here the CDR3 DNA reads TGTGCCAGCAGTTACGAGGCAGGGCGAAACACTGAAGCTTTCTTT.